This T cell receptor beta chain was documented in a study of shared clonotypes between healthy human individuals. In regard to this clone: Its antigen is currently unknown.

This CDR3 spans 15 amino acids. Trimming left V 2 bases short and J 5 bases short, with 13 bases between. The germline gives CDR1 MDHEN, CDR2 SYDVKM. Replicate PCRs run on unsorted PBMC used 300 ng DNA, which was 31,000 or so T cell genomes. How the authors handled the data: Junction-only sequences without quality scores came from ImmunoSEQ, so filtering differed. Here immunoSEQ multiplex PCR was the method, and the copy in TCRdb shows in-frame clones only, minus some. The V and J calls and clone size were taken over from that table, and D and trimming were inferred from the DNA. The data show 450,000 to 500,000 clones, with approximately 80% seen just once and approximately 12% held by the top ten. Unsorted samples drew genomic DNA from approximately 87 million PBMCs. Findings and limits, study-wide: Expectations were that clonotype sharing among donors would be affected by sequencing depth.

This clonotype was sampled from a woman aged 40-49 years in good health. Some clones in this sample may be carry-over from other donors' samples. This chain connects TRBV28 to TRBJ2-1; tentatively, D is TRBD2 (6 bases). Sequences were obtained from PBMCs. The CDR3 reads CASSLDPGVDNEQFF. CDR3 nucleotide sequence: TGTGCCAGCAGTTTAGACCCGGGGGTGGACAATGAGCAGTTCTTC.